This T cell receptor (beta chain) was documented in a study of OX40 agonist ivuxolimab in advanced cancers. Study-level results: More expanded clones were seen, on average, in CD8+ T cells than in CD4+.

The CDR3 totals 13 residues. With V trimmed by 3 bases and J by 7 bases, 4 bases remained unmatched. Germline V CDR1 and CDR2: LNHDA, SQIVND (reference sequence). Concerning this clone: What it recognizes is unknown.

Profiling relied on immunoSEQ multiplex PCR, and the TCRdb table lists in-frame clones only, not all of them. The profile shows 45,000 to 50,000 clones, around 89% of them singletons. Sequencing used CD4+ or CD8+ T cells sorted from blood, obtained in a trial of the OX40 agonist ivuxolimab. This TCR derives from an adult with an advanced solid tumor such as melanoma, head and neck, liver or kidney cancer. This sequence joins TRBV19 and TRBJ2-7, with 9 bases matching TRBD1. The CDR3 nucleotides read TGTGCCAGTAGTATCTCGACAGGGGGTGAGCAGTACTTC. As protein: CASSISTGGEQYF.